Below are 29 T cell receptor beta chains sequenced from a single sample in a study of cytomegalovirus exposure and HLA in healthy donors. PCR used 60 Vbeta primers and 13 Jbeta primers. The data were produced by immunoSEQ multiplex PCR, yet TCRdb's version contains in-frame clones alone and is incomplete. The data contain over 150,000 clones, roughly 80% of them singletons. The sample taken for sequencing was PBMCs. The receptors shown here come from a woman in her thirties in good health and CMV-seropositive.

Written as DNA, the CDR3 is TGTGCCAGCAGCGGAAGGGGGCCACACGAGCAGTACTTC. Its translation is CASSGRGPHEQYF. This rearrangement joins TRBV5-6 to TRBJ2-7, with TRBD1 matching 7 bases. The CDR3 is 13 residues long. V dropped 4 bases and J dropped 5; count of bases not matched to a gene: 6. Germline assignment: CDR1 SGHDT and CDR2 YYEEEE.

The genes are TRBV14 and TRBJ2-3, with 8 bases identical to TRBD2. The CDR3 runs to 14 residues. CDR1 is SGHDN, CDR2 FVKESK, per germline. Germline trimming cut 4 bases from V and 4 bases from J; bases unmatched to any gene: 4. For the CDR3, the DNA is TGTGCCAGCAGCCGGGGACTAGTGGCAGATACGCAGTATTTT. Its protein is CASSRGLVADTQYF. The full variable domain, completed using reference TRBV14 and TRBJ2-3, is EAGVTQFPSHSVIEKGQTVTLRCDPISGHDNLYWYRRVMGKEIKFLLHFVKESKQDESGMPNNRFLAERTGGTYSTLKVQPAELEDSGVYFCASSRGLVADTQYFGPGTRLTVL.

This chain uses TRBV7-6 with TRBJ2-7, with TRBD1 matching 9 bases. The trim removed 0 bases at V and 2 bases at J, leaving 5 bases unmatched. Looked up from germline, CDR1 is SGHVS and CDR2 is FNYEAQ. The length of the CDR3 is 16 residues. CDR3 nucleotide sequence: TGTGCCAGCAGCTTAGCGTACGGGACAGGGCCCTACGAGCAGTACTTC. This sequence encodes CASSLAYGTGPYEQYF.

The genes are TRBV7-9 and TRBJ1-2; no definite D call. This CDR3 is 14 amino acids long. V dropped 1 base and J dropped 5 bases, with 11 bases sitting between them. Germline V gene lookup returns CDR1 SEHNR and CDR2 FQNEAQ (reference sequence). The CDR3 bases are TGTGCCAGCAGCTTAGAAGCTCTGTATTATGGCTACACCTTC. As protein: CASSLEALYYGYTF. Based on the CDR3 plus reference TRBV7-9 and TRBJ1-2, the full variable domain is DTGVSQNPRHKITKRGQNVTFRCDPISEHNRLYWYRQTLGQGPEFLTYFQNEAQLEKSRLLSDRFSAERPKGSFSTLEIQRTEQGDSAMYLCASSLEALYYGYTFGSGTRLTVV.

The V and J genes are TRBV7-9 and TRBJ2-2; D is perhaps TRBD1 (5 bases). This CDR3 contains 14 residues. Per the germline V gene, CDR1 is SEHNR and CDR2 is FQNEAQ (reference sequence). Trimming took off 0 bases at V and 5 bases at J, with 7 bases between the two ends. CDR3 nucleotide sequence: TGTGCCAGCAGCTTAGCGCAGGGTACCGGGGAGCTGTTTTTT. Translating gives CASSLAQGTGELFF.

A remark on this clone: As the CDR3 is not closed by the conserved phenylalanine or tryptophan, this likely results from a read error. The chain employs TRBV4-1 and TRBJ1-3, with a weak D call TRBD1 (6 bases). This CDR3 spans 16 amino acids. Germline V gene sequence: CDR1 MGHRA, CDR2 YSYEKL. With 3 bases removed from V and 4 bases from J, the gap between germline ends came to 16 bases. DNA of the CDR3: TGCGCCAGCAGCCACCCAACAGGGTTCTCAGGAAACACCATATATCTT. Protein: CASSHPTGFSGNTIYL.

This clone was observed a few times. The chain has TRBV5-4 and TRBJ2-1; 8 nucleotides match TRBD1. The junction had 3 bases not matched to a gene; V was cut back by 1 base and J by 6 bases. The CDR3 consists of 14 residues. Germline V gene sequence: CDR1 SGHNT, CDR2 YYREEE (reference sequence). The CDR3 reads CASSLRQGFNEQFF. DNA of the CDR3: TGTGCCAGCAGCTTGAGACAGGGGTTCAATGAGCAGTTCTTC.

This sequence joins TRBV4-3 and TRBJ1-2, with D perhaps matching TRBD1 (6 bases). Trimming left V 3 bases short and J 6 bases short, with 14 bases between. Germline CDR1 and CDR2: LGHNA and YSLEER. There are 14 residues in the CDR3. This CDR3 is CASSQEGGRDGYTF. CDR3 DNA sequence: TGCGCCAGCAGCCAGGAGGGGGGGCGCGATGGCTACACCTTC.

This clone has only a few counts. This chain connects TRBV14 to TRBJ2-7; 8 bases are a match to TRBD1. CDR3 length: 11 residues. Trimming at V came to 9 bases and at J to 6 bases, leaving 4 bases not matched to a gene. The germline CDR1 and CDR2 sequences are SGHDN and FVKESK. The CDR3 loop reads CASSQGVEQYF. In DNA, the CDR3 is TGTGCCAGTTCACAGGGGGTCGAGCAGTACTTC.

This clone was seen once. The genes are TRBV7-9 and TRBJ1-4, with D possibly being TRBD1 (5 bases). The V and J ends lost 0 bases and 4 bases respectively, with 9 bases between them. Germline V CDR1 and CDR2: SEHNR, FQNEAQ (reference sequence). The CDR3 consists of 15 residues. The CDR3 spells CASSLARGGNEKLFF. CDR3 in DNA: TGTGCCAGCAGCTTAGCGCGGGGGGGTAATGAAAAACTGTTTTTT.

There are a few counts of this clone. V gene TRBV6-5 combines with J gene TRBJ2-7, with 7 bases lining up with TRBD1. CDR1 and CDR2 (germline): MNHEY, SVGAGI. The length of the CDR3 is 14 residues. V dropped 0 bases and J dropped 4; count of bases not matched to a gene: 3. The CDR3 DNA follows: TGTGCCAGCAGTTACTCGGGACAGCTATACGAGCAGTACTTC. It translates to CASSYSGQLYEQYF.

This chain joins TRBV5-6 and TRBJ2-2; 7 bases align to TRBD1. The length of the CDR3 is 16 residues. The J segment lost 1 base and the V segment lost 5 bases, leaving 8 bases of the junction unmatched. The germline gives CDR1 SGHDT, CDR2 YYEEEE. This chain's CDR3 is CASSTIQGRNTGELFF. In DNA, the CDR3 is TGTGCCAGCAGTACGATACAGGGGAGGAACACCGGGGAGCTGTTTTTT. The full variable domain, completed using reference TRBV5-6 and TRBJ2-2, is DAGVTQSPTHLIKTRGQQVTLRCSPKSGHDTVSWYQQALGQGPQFIFQYYEEEERQRGNFPDRFSGHQFPNYSSELNVNALLLGDSALYLCASSTIQGRNTGELFFGEGSRLTVL.

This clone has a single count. CDR3 residues: CASSYRGGDTEAFF. The CDR3 DNA follows: TGTGCCAGCAGTTACCGGGGGGGGGACACTGAAGCTTTCTTT. This chain joins TRBV6-5 and TRBJ1-1, with a weak D call TRBD1 (5 bases). CDR3 length equals 14 residues. Trimming removed 2 bases from V and 3 bases from J, with 10 bases in between. CDR1 and CDR2 (germline): MNHEY, SVGAGI.

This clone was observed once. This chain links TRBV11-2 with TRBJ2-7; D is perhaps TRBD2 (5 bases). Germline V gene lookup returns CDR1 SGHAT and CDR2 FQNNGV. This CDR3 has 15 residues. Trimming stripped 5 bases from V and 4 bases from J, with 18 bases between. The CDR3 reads CASSPRGSGKYEQYF. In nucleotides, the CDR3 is TGTGCCAGCAGCCCCCGCGGGTCCGGCAAATACGAGCAGTACTTC.

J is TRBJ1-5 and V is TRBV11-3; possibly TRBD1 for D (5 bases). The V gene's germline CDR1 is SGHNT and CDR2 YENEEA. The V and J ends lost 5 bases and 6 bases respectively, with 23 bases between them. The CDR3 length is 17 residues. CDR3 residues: CASSRGQGRGGSQPQHF. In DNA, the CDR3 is TGTGCCAGCAGCCGTGGGCAGGGACGGGGGGGGAGTCAGCCCCAGCATTTT.

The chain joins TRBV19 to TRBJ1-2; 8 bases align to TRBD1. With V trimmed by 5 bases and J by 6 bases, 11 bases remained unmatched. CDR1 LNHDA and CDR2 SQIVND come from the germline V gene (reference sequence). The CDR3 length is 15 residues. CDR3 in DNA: TGTGCCAGTAGTCCGGTTTATTCAGGGGGCCATGGCTACACCTTC. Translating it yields CASSPVYSGGHGYTF. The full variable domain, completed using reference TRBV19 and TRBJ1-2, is DGGITQSPKYLFRKEGQNVTLSCEQNLNHDAMYWYRQDPGQGLRLIYYSQIVNDFQKGDIAEGYSVSREKKESFPLTVTSAQKNPTAFYLCASSPVYSGGHGYTFGSGTRLTVV.

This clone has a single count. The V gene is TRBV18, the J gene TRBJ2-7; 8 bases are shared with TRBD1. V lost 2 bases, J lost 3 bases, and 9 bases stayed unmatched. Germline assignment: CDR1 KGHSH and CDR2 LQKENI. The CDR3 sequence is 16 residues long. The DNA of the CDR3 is TGTGCCAGCTCACCAGACCTAGGACAGGGCTACTACGAGCAGTACTTC. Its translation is CASSPDLGQGYYEQYF.

CDR3 amino acids: CASRNRGQAVKPQHF. The CDR3 DNA is TGTGCCAGCAGAAACAGGGGGCAGGCCGTGAAGCCCCAGCATTTT. This sequence joins TRBV6-1 and TRBJ1-5, with TRBD1 matching 9 bases. V lost 6 bases, J lost 8 bases, and 11 bases stayed unmatched. From germline, CDR1 is MNHNS and CDR2 SASEGT. The length of the CDR3 is 15 residues.

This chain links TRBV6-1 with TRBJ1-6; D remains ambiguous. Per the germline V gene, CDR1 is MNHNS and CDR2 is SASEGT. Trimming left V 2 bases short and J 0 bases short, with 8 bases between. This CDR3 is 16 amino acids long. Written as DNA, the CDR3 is TGTGCCAGCAGTGAACTAGGGAGCTCCTATAATTCACCCCTCCACTTT. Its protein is CASSELGSSYNSPLHF.

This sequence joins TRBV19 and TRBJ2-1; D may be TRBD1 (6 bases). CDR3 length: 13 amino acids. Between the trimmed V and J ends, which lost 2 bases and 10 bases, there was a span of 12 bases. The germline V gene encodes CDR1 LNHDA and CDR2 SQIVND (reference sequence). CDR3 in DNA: TGTGCCAGTAGTATAATCATAGGGACAGAGCAGTTCTTC. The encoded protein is CASSIIIGTEQFF. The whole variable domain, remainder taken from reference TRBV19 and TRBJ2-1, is DGGITQSPKYLFRKEGQNVTLSCEQNLNHDAMYWYRQDPGQGLRLIYYSQIVNDFQKGDIAEGYSVSREKKESFPLTVTSAQKNPTAFYLCASSIIIGTEQFFGPGTRLTVL.

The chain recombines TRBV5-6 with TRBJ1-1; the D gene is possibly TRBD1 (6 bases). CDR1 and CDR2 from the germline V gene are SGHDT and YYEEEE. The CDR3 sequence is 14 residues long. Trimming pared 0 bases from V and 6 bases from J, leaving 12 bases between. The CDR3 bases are TGTGCCAGCAGCTTGGTAGCAGGGGCTTCTGAAGCTTTCTTT. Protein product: CASSLVAGASEAFF.

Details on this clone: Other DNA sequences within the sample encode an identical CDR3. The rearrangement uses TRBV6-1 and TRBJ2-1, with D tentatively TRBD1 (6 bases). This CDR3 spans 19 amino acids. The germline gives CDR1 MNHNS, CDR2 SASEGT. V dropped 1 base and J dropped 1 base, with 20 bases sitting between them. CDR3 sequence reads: CASSEGRGLQIRSYNEQFF. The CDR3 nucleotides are TGTGCCAGCAGTGAAGGCAGGGGATTGCAGATCAGATCCTACAATGAGCAGTTCTTC.

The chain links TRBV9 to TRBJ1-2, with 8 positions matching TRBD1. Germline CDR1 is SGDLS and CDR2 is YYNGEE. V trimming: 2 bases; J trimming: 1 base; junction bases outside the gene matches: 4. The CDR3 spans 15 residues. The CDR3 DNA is TGTGCCAGCAGCGTTACAGGGGGGATTAACTATGGCTACACCTTC. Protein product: CASSVTGGINYGYTF.

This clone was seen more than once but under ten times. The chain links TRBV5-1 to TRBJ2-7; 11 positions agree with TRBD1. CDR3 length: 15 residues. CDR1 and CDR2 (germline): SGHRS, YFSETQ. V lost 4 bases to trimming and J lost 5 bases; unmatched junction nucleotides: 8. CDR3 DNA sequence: TGCGCCAGCAGCCAGGACAGGGGGCGCAAGGACGAGCAGTACTTC. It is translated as CASSQDRGRKDEQYF.

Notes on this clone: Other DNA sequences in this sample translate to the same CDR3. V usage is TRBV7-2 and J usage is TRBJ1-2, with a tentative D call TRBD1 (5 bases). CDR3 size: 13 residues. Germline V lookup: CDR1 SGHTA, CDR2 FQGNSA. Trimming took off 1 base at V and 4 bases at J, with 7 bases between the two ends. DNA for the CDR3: TGTGCCAGCAGCTTAGGTCAGGGCTATGGCTACACCTTC. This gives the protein CASSLGQGYGYTF.

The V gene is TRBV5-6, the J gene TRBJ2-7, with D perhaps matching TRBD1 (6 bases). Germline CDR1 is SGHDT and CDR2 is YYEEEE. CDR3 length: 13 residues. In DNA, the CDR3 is TGTGCTACGGGACAAGGGTCGTCCTACGAGCAGTACTTC. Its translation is CATGQGSSYEQYF.

CDR3 sequence: CASSLGTVAEAFF. DNA for the CDR3: TGTGCCAGCAGCTTAGGGACAGTCGCTGAAGCTTTCTTT. The chain joins TRBV7-9 to TRBJ1-1; possible D gene TRBD1, 6 bases. Trimming pared 1 base from V and 6 bases from J, leaving 9 bases between. The V gene's germline CDR1 is SEHNR and CDR2 FQNEAQ (reference sequence). There are 13 residues in the CDR3.

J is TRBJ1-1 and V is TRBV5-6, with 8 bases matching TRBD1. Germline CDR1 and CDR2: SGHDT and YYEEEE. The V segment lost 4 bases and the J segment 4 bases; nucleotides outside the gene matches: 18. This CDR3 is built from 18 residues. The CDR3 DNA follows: TGTGCCAGCAGCGTGAACAGGGGGTCCCTGACTCTGGGCACTGAAGCTTTCTTT. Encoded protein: CASSVNRGSLTLGTEAFF.

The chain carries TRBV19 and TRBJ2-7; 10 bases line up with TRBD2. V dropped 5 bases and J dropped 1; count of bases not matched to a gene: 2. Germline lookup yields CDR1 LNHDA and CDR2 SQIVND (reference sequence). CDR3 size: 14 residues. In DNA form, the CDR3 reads TGTGCCAGTAGTTGGACTAGCGGTTCCTACGAGCAGTACTTC. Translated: CASSWTSGSYEQYF.